One sample yielded the 23 T cell receptor beta chains listed below, sequenced in a study of regulatory T cells in long-lasting Graves disease. Libraries of TCR beta came from iRepertoire HTBI primers plus Arm-PCR of CDR3 regions. In TCRdb, the multiplex PCR reads were re-called with MiXCR into one record per CDR3 protein. In the table there are around 450,000 distinct CDR3 sequences, about 16% of which are singletons. Indicated time point: newly diagnosed GD, antithyroid drugs for less than 3 months. The TCR library was prepared using RNA isolated from PBMCs. In addition, the sample was reused for a study of T cells in Graves' hyperthyroidism and ophthalmopathy.

The source was peripheral blood mononuclear cells (PBMCs), collected at new diagnosis, from a patient treated with antithyroid drugs. The receptor set was obtained from a man aged 35 to 55 with Graves disease.

This clonotype occurred many times. The J gene is TRBJ2-3, the V gene TRBV7-3; tentative D call: TRBD2 (6 bases). The length of the CDR3 is 15 residues. Trimming shortened V by 0 bases and J by 4 bases, and 11 bases separated the two germline ends. From germline, CDR1 is SGHTA and CDR2 FQGTGA. In DNA, the CDR3 is TGTGCCAGCAGCTTAACCCCGGGAGATCCAGATACGCAGTATTTT. Encoded protein: CASSLTPGDPDTQYF.

On this clonotype: The junction departs from the called germline gene at one end, perhaps through a read error. The rearrangement links TRBV4-1 to TRBJ2-1, with D perhaps matching TRBD2 (5 bases). Germline values: CDR1 MGHRA, CDR2 YSYEKL. The CDR3 extends over 15 amino acids. The CDR3 loop reads CASSRSGETYNGQFF. The DNA for the CDR3 is TGCGCCAGCAGTCGAAGTGGGGAGACATACAATGGGCAGTTCTTC.

Only a few counts were recorded for this clonotype. Just one base apart from a much larger clone, this may be a read error. The chain combines TRBV28 with TRBJ2-7; a weak D match, TRBD1 (6 bases). Germline assignment: CDR1 MDHEN and CDR2 SYDVKM. V lost 4 bases and J 5 bases, leaving 9 bases between the germline ends. CDR3 length equals 12 residues. DNA of the CDR3: TGTGCCAGCAGTTCAGGGGCCGACGAGCAGTACTTC. It codes for CASSSGADEQYF.

This clonotype was counted ten times or more. DNA for the CDR3: TGTGCCAGCAGGGGACAGGGGGCACCCTGGGCCCTCTACGAGCAGTACTTC. Amino acids: CASRGQGAPWALYEQYF. This chain joins TRBV6-2 or TRBV6-3 and TRBJ2-7; TRBD1 agrees at 12 bases. CDR3 length: 17 amino acids. Unmatched junction bases numbered 12, after V lost 6 bases and J lost 3 bases. CDR1 MNHEY and CDR2 SVGEGT come from the germline V gene.

Concerning this clonotype itself: This may be a read error: a much more frequent sequence differs by one nucleotide. The chain is built from TRBV11-2 and TRBJ1-3, with D unclear. Germline V gives CDR1 SGHAT, CDR2 FQNNGV. V lost 5 bases and J lost 4, with 6 bases in between. The CDR3 runs 12 residues. This CDR3 is CASSRDGNTIYF. The CDR3 DNA is TGTGCCAGCAGCCGTGACGGAAACACCATATATTTT.

This clonotype occurred many times. J is TRBJ2-3 and V is TRBV12-3 or TRBV12-4, with TRBD1 matching 9 bases. CDR3 length equals 14 residues. Trimming cost V 6 bases and J 5 bases; bases outside gene matches: 6. CDR3 coding DNA: TGTGCCAGCAGCCTCACAGGGGGCAGAGATACGCAGTATTTT. It is translated as CASSLTGGRDTQYF.

This clonotype showed up many times. V gene TRBV12-3 or TRBV12-4 combines with J gene TRBJ2-1, with D possibly TRBD2 on 5 matching bases. Trimming left V 3 bases short and J 7 bases short, with 16 bases between. The CDR3 runs 15 residues. CDR3 in amino acids: CASSFSPSGKNEQFF. CDR3 bases: TGTGCCAGCAGTTTCAGCCCGAGCGGTAAGAATGAGCAGTTCTTC.

This clonotype was detected many times. The chain joins TRBV7-3 to TRBJ2-2, with 7 bases lining up with TRBD1. V shed 5 bases, J shed 3 bases, and the junction held 6 bases outside the gene matches. The V gene's germline CDR1 is SGHTA and CDR2 FQGTGA. CDR3 length equals 15 residues. The CDR3 reads CASSPGDSYTGELFF. The CDR3 DNA sequence: TGTGCCAGCAGCCCCGGGGACAGCTACACCGGGGAGCTGTTTTTT.

In its sample, this clonotype was seen many times. This sequence joins TRBV6-9 and TRBJ2-3; TRBD2 matches 10 bases. In germline, CDR1 is MNHGY, CDR2 SVAAGI. The CDR3 extends over 14 amino acids. The V gene end was trimmed by 4 bases and the J gene end by 5 bases; junction bases not matched to a gene: 3. CDR3 residues: CASSSAGGVDTQYF. The CDR3 DNA is TGTGCCAGCAGTTCAGCGGGAGGGGTAGATACGCAGTATTTT.

A few counts support this clonotype. The gene calls are TRBV20-1 and TRBJ2-2; D may be TRBD1 (6 bases). This CDR3 spans 14 amino acids. CDR1 DFQATT and CDR2 SNEGSKA come from the germline V gene (reference sequence). Trimming took off 6 bases at V and 2 bases at J, with 13 bases between the two ends. The CDR3 here is CSAAGTTNTGELFF. Written as DNA, the CDR3 is TGCAGTGCCGCCGGGACAACCAACACCGGGGAGCTGTTTTTT.

The chain recombines TRBV2 with TRBJ2-2; TRBD2 is a possible D gene (6 bases). CDR1 and CDR2 from the germline V gene are SNHLY and FYNNEI. Trimming cost V 2 bases and J 4 bases, with 11 bases left between them. This CDR3 is built from 15 residues. The CDR3 sequence: CASSENWEVTGELFF. The CDR3 nucleotides are TGTGCCAGCAGTGAAAACTGGGAGGTCACCGGGGAGCTGTTTTTT. The full variable domain, with the rest looked up from reference TRBV2 and TRBJ2-2, is EPEVTQTPSHQVTQMGQEVILRCVPISNHLYFYWYRQILGQKVEFLVSFYNNEISEKSEIFDDQFSVERPDGSNFTLKIRSTKLEDSAMYFCASSENWEVTGELFFGEGSRLTVL.

This clonotype was recorded once. This chain uses TRBV20-1 with TRBJ2-1; the D gene is possibly TRBD1 (6 bases). Deletions cut 5 bases from V and 4 bases from J, with 12 bases between. This CDR3 has 13 residues. Germline V gives CDR1 DFQATT, CDR2 SNEGSKA (reference sequence). CDR3 sequence: CSAQAQGYNEQFF. CDR3 in DNA: TGCAGTGCTCAAGCCCAGGGGTACAATGAGCAGTTCTTC.

This clonotype was counted many times. V gene TRBV28 combines with J gene TRBJ2-3; no reliable D call. CDR3 length equals 15 residues. Germline values: CDR1 MDHEN, CDR2 SYDVKM. V lost 5 bases and J lost 2, with 14 bases in between. The CDR3 DNA reads TGTGCCAGCAGTCCCCGAGTCAGACCCACAGATACGCAGTATTTT. It is translated as CASSPRVRPTDTQYF.

This clonotype was recorded many times. The CDR3, as DNA: TGCAGCGTCCTCTCCGGGACAGGGCTCGACACCGGGGAGCTGTTTTTT. This sequence encodes CSVLSGTGLDTGELFF. The chain links TRBV29-1 to TRBJ2-2; TRBD1 matches at 9 bases. The CDR3 consists of 16 residues. Germline V gene lookup returns CDR1 SQVTM and CDR2 ANQGSEA. The trim removed 6 bases at V and 3 bases at J, leaving 11 bases unmatched.

This clonotype was seen ten or more times. V is TRBV6-2 or TRBV6-3 and J is TRBJ1-1; tentatively, D is TRBD1 (5 bases). Germline lookup yields CDR1 MNHEY and CDR2 SVGEGT. V dropped 5 bases and J dropped 5 bases, with 12 bases sitting between them. The CDR3 has 13 residues. The CDR3 nucleotides read TGTGCCAGCAGTGATTTCTGGGGGACTGAAGCTTTCTTT. It encodes CASSDFWGTEAFF.

This clonotype was seen ten or more times. The chain couples TRBV2 to TRBJ2-7; TRBD2 matches 13 bases. Germline assignment: CDR1 SNHLY and CDR2 FYNNEI. The CDR3 spans 18 residues. V shed 6 bases and J 3 bases; nucleotides not matched to a gene: 14. The CDR3 region is CASRLTSGRASNDYEQYF. As DNA, the CDR3 is TGTGCCAGCAGACTTACTAGCGGGAGGGCTTCAAACGACTACGAGCAGTACTTC. The full variable domain, completed using reference TRBV2 and TRBJ2-7, is EPEVTQTPSHQVTQMGQEVILRCVPISNHLYFYWYRQILGQKVEFLVSFYNNEISEKSEIFDDQFSVERPDGSNFTLKIRSTKLEDSAMYFCASRLTSGRASNDYEQYFGPGTRLTVT.

This clonotype was observed many times. The CDR3 reads CASREGQTSTDTQYF. As DNA, the CDR3 is TGTGCCAGCAGAGAGGGACAGACTAGCACAGATACGCAGTATTTT. The genes are TRBV2 and TRBJ2-3; 7 bases align to TRBD1. V lost 6 bases to trimming and J lost 0 bases; unmatched junction nucleotides: 6. The length of the CDR3 is 15 residues. Germline CDR1 and CDR2: SNHLY and FYNNEI. Supplemented by reference TRBV2 and TRBJ2-3, the full variable domain reads EPEVTQTPSHQVTQMGQEVILRCVPISNHLYFYWYRQILGQKVEFLVSFYNNEISEKSEIFDDQFSVERPDGSNFTLKIRSTKLEDSAMYFCASREGQTSTDTQYFGPGTRLTVL.

This clonotype was recorded many times. The rearrangement links TRBV5-1 to TRBJ2-7; 9 positions match TRBD2. CDR3 size: 16 residues. Trimming took 0 bases from V and 3 from J; bases not matched to a gene: 7. CDR1 is SGHRS and CDR2 is YFSETQ in the germline V gene. The CDR3 spells CASSLGALAGYYEQYF. The CDR3 region has the DNA TGCGCCAGCAGCTTGGGGGCTCTAGCGGGATACTACGAGCAGTACTTC.

This clonotype was recorded at least ten times. Written as DNA, the CDR3 is TGTGCCAGCAGTCCCCGGGGAAGCTCCTACGAGCAGTACTTC. As protein: CASSPRGSSYEQYF. The V call is TRBV6-1, the J call TRBJ2-7; tentatively, D is TRBD2 (5 bases). Trimming shortened V by 5 bases and J by 0 bases, and 11 bases separated the two germline ends. The CDR3 covers 14 residues. CDR1 is MNHNS, CDR2 SASEGT, per germline.

The rearrangement links TRBV3-1 to TRBJ2-1; TRBD1 matches at 9 bases. Trimming removed 1 base from V and 3 bases from J; junction bases left unmatched: 4. The CDR3 totals 16 residues. CDR1 is LGHDT and CDR2 is YNNKEL in the germline V gene (reference sequence). The CDR3 nucleotides are TGTGCCAGCAGCCAAGGGGGGACAGGGCGCTACAATGAGCAGTTCTTC. It translates to CASSQGGTGRYNEQFF.

The V gene is TRBV29-1, the J gene TRBJ2-7; TRBD2 might be the D (5 bases). Trimming removed 6 bases at V and 5 bases at J, with 14 bases between. This CDR3 has 12 amino acids. CDR1 and CDR2 from the germline V gene are SQVTM and ANQGSEA. CDR3 protein: CSVGQEANEQYF. For the CDR3, the DNA is TGCAGCGTCGGGCAGGAGGCCAACGAGCAGTACTTC.

This clonotype was seen ten or more times. The rearrangement joins TRBV5-1 to TRBJ2-1; D is possibly TRBD2 (6 bases). This CDR3 is built from 14 residues. Trimming left V 4 bases short and J 2 bases short, with 10 bases between. From germline, CDR1 is SGHRS and CDR2 YFSETQ. DNA for the CDR3: TGCGCCAGCAGCGGGGGAGGCCCCTACAATGAGCAGTTCTTC. It yields the protein CASSGGGPYNEQFF.

This clonotype was counted a few times. The gene calls are TRBV12-3 or TRBV12-4 and TRBJ1-5; no definite D call. V gave up 3 bases and J gave up 0 bases, with 9 bases separating them. This CDR3 is 15 amino acids long. The CDR3 coding sequence is TGTGCCAGCAGTTTGGAGGATTATAGCAATCAGCCCCAGCATTTT. It encodes CASSLEDYSNQPQHF.